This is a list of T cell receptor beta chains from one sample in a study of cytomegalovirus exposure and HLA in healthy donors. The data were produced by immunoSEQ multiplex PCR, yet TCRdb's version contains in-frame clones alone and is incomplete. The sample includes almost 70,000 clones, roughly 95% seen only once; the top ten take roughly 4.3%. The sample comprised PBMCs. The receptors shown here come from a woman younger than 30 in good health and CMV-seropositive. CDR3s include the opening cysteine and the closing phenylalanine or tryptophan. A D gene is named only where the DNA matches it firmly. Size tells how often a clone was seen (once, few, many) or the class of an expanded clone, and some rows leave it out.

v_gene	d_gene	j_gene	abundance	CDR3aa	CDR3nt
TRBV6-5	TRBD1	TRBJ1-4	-	CASSSLGQFNEKLFF	TGTGCCAGCAGTTCACTGGGACAGTTCAATGAAAAACTGTTTTTT
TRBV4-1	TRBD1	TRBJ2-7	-	CASSHPGQGSYEQYF	TGCGCCAGCAGCCATCCGGGACAGGGGTCCTACGAGCAGTACTTC
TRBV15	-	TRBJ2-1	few	CATSRDALLGRLDEQFF	TGTGCCACCAGCAGAGATGCCCTCTTGGGGCGGTTAGATGAGCAGTTCTTC
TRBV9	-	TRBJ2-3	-	CASSEEGGATSTDTQYF	TGTGCCAGCAGCGAGGAGGGGGGGGCGACTAGCACAGATACGCAGTATTTT
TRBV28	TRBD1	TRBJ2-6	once	CASSSFAAGGANVLTF	TGTGCCAGCAGTTCTTTCGCGGCAGGGGGTGCCAACGTCCTGACTTTC
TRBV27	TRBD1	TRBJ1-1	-	CASSHLTGGEKNTEAFF	TGTGCCAGCAGCCACCTGACAGGGGGTGAAAAGAACACTGAAGCTTTCTTT
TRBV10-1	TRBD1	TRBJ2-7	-	CASRNRDRDYEQYF	TGCGCCAGCAGAAACCGGGACAGGGACTACGAGCAGTACTTC
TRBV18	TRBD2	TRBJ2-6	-	CASSPLTSGKLSGANVLTF	TGTGCCAGCTCACCACTTACTAGCGGGAAGTTGTCGGGGGCCAACGTCCTGACTTTC
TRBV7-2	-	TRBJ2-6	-	CASSPGNEANVLTF	TGTGCCAGCAGCCCCGGGAATGAGGCCAACGTCCTGACTTTC
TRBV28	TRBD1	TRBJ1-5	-	CASSTTGTGHQPQHF	TGTGCCAGCAGTACCACCGGGACAGGCCATCAGCCCCAGCATTTT
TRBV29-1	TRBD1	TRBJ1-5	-	CSVGAGGRQPQHF	TGCAGCGTTGGGGCAGGGGGCCGACAGCCCCAGCATTTT
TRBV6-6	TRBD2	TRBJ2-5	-	CASSYSLAGTQETQYF	TGTGCCAGCAGTTACTCACTAGCGGGCACCCAAGAGACCCAGTACTTC
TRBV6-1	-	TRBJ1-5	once	CASSADNQPQHF	TGTGCCAGCAGCGCAGACAATCAGCCCCAGCATTTT
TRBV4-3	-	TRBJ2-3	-	CASSGSAGLADTQYF	TGCGCCAGCAGCGGCAGCGCAGGGTTGGCAGATACGCAGTATTTT
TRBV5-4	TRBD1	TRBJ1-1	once	CASTGTGGLTEAFF	TGTGCCAGCACCGGGACAGGGGGGCTCACTGAAGCTTTCTTT
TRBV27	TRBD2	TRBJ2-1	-	CASSLSSQGLGRRNEQFF	TGTGCCAGCAGTTTATCTTCTCAAGGACTAGGTCGGAGGAATGAGCAGTTCTTC
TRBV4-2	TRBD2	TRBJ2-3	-	CASSQVLAGGTDTQYF	TGTGCCAGCAGCCAAGTCTTAGCGGGAGGCACAGATACGCAGTATTTT
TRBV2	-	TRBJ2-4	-	CASRSVPQNIQYF	TGTGCCAGCCGAAGCGTGCCCCAAAACATTCAGTACTTC
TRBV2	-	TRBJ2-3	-	CASQPSNRVTDTQYF	TGTGCCAGCCAGCCCTCAAACAGGGTCACAGATACGCAGTATTTT
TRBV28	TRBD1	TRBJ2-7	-	CASSPPDRDYEQYF	TGTGCCAGCAGTCCCCCGGACAGGGACTACGAGCAGTACTTC
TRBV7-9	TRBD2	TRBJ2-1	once	CASPTKLAGVDEQFF	TGTGCCAGCCCCACCAAGCTAGCGGGAGTCGATGAGCAGTTCTTC
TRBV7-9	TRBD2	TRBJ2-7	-	CASSPTSESSYEQYF	TGTGCCAGCAGCCCAACTAGCGAGAGCTCCTACGAGCAGTACTTC
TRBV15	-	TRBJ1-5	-	CATSSDIGSNQPQHF	TGTGCCACCAGCAGTGACATAGGTTCCAATCAGCCCCAGCATTTT
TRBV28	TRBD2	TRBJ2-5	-	CASSWVAGGTQYF	TGTGCCAGCAGTTGGGTAGCGGGAGGGACCCAGTACTTC
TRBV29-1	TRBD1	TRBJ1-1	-	CSVRDRQKAFF	TGCAGCGTACGGGACAGGCAAAAGGCTTTCTTT
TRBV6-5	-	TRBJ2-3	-	CASSQGTSTDTQYF	TGTGCCAGCAGCCAGGGAACTAGCACAGATACGCAGTATTTT
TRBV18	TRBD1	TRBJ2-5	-	CASSPGQGLRETQYF	TGTGCCAGCTCACCGGGACAGGGTTTGCGGGAGACCCAGTACTTC
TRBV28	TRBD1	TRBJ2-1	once	CASSGGQGGNEQFF	TGTGCCAGCTCGGGGGGACAGGGTGGCAATGAGCAGTTCTTC
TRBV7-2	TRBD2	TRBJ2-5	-	CASSLVRGRAGETQYF	TGTGCCAGCAGCTTAGTACGCGGGAGGGCCGGAGAGACCCAGTACTTC
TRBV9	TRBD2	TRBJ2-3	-	CASSAGLARSTDTQYF	TGTGCCAGCAGCGCAGGACTAGCGAGAAGCACAGATACGCAGTATTTT
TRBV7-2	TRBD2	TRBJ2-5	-	CASSSTSGRAVGETQYF	TGTGCCAGCAGCTCGACTAGCGGGAGGGCCGTGGGCGAGACCCAGTACTTC
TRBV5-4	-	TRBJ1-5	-	CASSFGGSNQPQHF	TGTGCCAGCAGCTTCGGCGGAAGCAATCAGCCCCAGCATTTT
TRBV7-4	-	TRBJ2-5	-	CASPSGCWGETQYF	TGTGCCAGCCCCTCGGGGTGTTGGGGAGAGACCCAGTACTTC